The rows below give T cell receptor beta chains drawn from one sample of a study of OX40 agonist ivuxolimab in advanced cancers. Here immunoSEQ multiplex PCR was the method, and the copy in TCRdb shows in-frame clones only, minus some. The table records tens of thousands of clones, approximately 92% of them present only once. The input for sequencing was CD4+ or CD8+ T cells sorted from blood, taken in a trial of the OX40 agonist ivuxolimab. These receptors came from an adult with an advanced solid tumor such as melanoma, head and neck, liver or kidney cancer. The CDR3 runs from the conserved cysteine through the conserved F or W. D genes are given only for firm matches. Some rows mark clone size as missing; the rest say once, few, many or name a class of expanded clone.

d_gene: TRBD1
abundance: once
j_gene: TRBJ1-5
v_gene: TRBV2
CDR3aa: CASGGQGQGQPQHF
CDR3nt: TGTGCCAGCGGTGGACAGGGGCAAGGGCAGCCCCAGCATTTT

d_gene: NA
abundance: once
j_gene: TRBJ2-3
v_gene: TRBV19
CDR3aa: CASSPGLDTDTQYF
CDR3nt: TGTGCCAGTAGTCCGGGACTCGATACAGATACGCAGTATTTT

d_gene: NA
abundance: NA
j_gene: TRBJ2-7
v_gene: TRBV28
CDR3aa: CASMGPAVYEQYF
CDR3nt: TGTGCCAGCATGGGCCCGGCGGTTTACGAGCAGTACTTC

d_gene: TRBD1
abundance: NA
j_gene: TRBJ2-4
v_gene: TRBV28
CDR3aa: CASKTGGQAKNIQYF
CDR3nt: TGTGCCAGCAAAACAGGGGGACAGGCCAAAAACATTCAGTACTTC

d_gene: NA
abundance: NA
j_gene: TRBJ2-3
v_gene: TRBV6-4
CDR3aa: CASSDGTRTDTQYF
CDR3nt: TGTGCCAGCAGTGACGGGACCCGCACAGATACGCAGTATTTT

d_gene: TRBD1
abundance: NA
j_gene: TRBJ1-6
v_gene: TRBV11-2
CDR3aa: CASTSLTGTGVSPLHF
CDR3nt: TGTGCCAGCACCTCCCTAACCGGGACAGGAGTTTCACCCCTCCACTTT

d_gene: TRBD2
abundance: once
j_gene: TRBJ2-1
v_gene: TRBV2
CDR3aa: CASSGGWAGVINEQFF
CDR3nt: TGTGCCAGCAGCGGAGGATGGGCGGGAGTGATCAATGAGCAGTTCTTC

d_gene: TRBD1
abundance: NA
j_gene: TRBJ1-4
v_gene: TRBV5-6
CDR3aa: CASSLLGQINEKLFF
CDR3nt: TGTGCCAGCAGCCTACTGGGACAGATTAATGAAAAACTGTTTTTT

d_gene: NA
abundance: NA
j_gene: TRBJ1-3
v_gene: TRBV7-2
CDR3aa: CASTQGQVGNTIYF
CDR3nt: TGTGCCAGCACCCAGGGCCAAGTAGGAAACACCATATATTTT

d_gene: NA
abundance: NA
j_gene: TRBJ2-1
v_gene: TRBV5-1
CDR3aa: CASSLEPVMGGNEQFF
CDR3nt: TGCGCCAGCAGCTTAGAACCGGTAATGGGGGGCAATGAGCAGTTCTTC

d_gene: TRBD2
abundance: NA
j_gene: TRBJ2-1
v_gene: TRBV10-2
CDR3aa: CASSETSAYNEQFF
CDR3nt: TGCGCCAGCAGTGAGACTAGCGCCTACAATGAGCAGTTCTTC

d_gene: TRBD2
abundance: NA
j_gene: TRBJ2-1
v_gene: TRBV30
CDR3aa: CAWGVAGGPPEQFF
CDR3nt: TGTGCCTGGGGAGTAGCGGGAGGGCCCCCTGAGCAGTTCTTC

d_gene: NA
abundance: NA
j_gene: TRBJ2-3
v_gene: TRBV30
CDR3aa: CACAGIPDTQYF
CDR3nt: TGTGCCTGCGCAGGGATCCCAGATACGCAGTATTTT

d_gene: NA
abundance: NA
j_gene: TRBJ2-5
v_gene: TRBV14
CDR3aa: CASSQTRGTAREYF
CDR3nt: TGTGCCAGCAGCCAGACAAGGGGGACCGCGAGGGAGTACTTC

d_gene: NA
abundance: NA
j_gene: TRBJ2-7
v_gene: TRBV11-3
CDR3aa: CASSSQRTGGKQYF
CDR3nt: TGTGCCAGCAGCTCACAAAGGACCGGGGGAAAGCAGTACTTC

d_gene: NA
abundance: NA
j_gene: TRBJ1-2
v_gene: TRBV6-6
CDR3aa: CASSSSGDYGYTF
CDR3nt: TGTGCCAGCAGTTCCTCAGGGGACTATGGCTACACCTTC

d_gene: NA
abundance: NA
j_gene: TRBJ2-2
v_gene: TRBV14
CDR3aa: CASSQDLGGAPGTGELFF
CDR3nt: TGTGCCAGCAGCCAAGACTTGGGGGGGGCGCCGGGCACCGGGGAGCTGTTTTTT

d_gene: TRBD1
abundance: NA
j_gene: TRBJ2-6
v_gene: TRBV30
CDR3aa: CALEVLTGGAFGANVLTF
CDR3nt: TGTGCCCTAGAAGTCCTGACAGGGGGCGCCTTTGGGGCCAACGTCCTGACTTTC

d_gene: TRBD1
abundance: NA
j_gene: TRBJ2-3
v_gene: TRBV5-1
CDR3aa: CASSWGQPGPDTQYF
CDR3nt: TGCGCCAGCAGCTGGGGACAGCCAGGGCCAGATACGCAGTATTTT

d_gene: NA
abundance: NA
j_gene: TRBJ2-1
v_gene: TRBV7-7
CDR3aa: CASSLVSGSYNEQFF
CDR3nt: TGTGCTAGCAGCTTAGTTTCCGGGAGTTACAATGAGCAGTTCTTC

d_gene: NA
abundance: NA
j_gene: TRBJ2-1
v_gene: TRBV9
CDR3aa: CASSPQAYRNEQFF
CDR3nt: TGTGCCAGCAGCCCCCAAGCTTATAGGAATGAGCAGTTCTTC

d_gene: TRBD2
abundance: NA
j_gene: TRBJ2-7
v_gene: TRBV11-2
CDR3aa: CASSLGLAGVKEQYF
CDR3nt: TGTGCCAGCAGCTTGGGACTAGCGGGAGTGAAAGAGCAGTACTTC

d_gene: TRBD2
abundance: NA
j_gene: TRBJ2-3
v_gene: TRBV29-1
CDR3aa: CSGGGGADTQYF
CDR3nt: TGCAGCGGCGGGGGGGGCGCAGATACGCAGTATTTT

d_gene: TRBD2
abundance: NA
j_gene: TRBJ2-1
v_gene: TRBV9
CDR3aa: CASSVYGTRSYNEQFF
CDR3nt: TGTGCCAGCAGCGTATACGGGACTAGGTCCTACAATGAGCAGTTCTTC

d_gene: TRBD2
abundance: few
j_gene: TRBJ2-2
v_gene: TRBV7-3
CDR3aa: CASSRPGTSGSNTGELFF
CDR3nt: TGTGCCAGCAGCAGGCCCGGGACTAGCGGATCGAACACCGGGGAGCTGTTTTTT

d_gene: NA
abundance: NA
j_gene: TRBJ2-2
v_gene: TRBV7-8
CDR3aa: CASSSFRVNTGELFF
CDR3nt: TGTGCCAGCAGCTCTTTCAGGGTCAACACCGGGGAGCTGTTTTTT

d_gene: NA
abundance: once
j_gene: TRBJ2-2
v_gene: TRBV7-3
CDR3aa: CASSHGGRGTGELFF
CDR3nt: TGTGCCAGCAGCCATGGGGGACGTGGCACCGGGGAGCTGTTTTTT

d_gene: NA
abundance: NA
j_gene: TRBJ1-3
v_gene: TRBV13
CDR3aa: CASSLQVGVAGNTIYF
CDR3nt: TGTGCCAGCAGCCTACAAGTTGGGGTTGCCGGAAACACCATATATTTT

d_gene: TRBD2
abundance: once
j_gene: TRBJ2-7
v_gene: TRBV5-4
CDR3aa: CASSLASGRSYEQYF
CDR3nt: TGTGCCAGCAGCTTGGCTAGCGGGCGCTCCTACGAGCAGTACTTC

d_gene: NA
abundance: once
j_gene: TRBJ2-3
v_gene: TRBV6-5
CDR3aa: CASSYTGSGTQYF
CDR3nt: TGTGCCAGCAGTTACACAGGGAGCGGTACGCAGTATTTT

d_gene: NA
abundance: NA
j_gene: TRBJ1-4
v_gene: TRBV9
CDR3aa: CASSVGGTTNEKLFF
CDR3nt: TGTGCCAGCAGCGTGGGGGGAACAACTAATGAAAAACTGTTTTTT

d_gene: NA
abundance: NA
j_gene: TRBJ1-1
v_gene: TRBV29-1
CDR3aa: CSGGEGRSPEAFF
CDR3nt: TGCAGCGGGGGGGAGGGGCGATCTCCTGAAGCTTTCTTT

d_gene: NA
abundance: NA
j_gene: TRBJ1-5
v_gene: TRBV28
CDR3aa: CAGRGKGNQPQHF
CDR3nt: TGTGCCGGAAGGGGAAAGGGCAATCAGCCCCAGCATTTT

d_gene: TRBD2
abundance: NA
j_gene: TRBJ2-5
v_gene: TRBV7-3
CDR3aa: CASSLGLGGQETQYF
CDR3nt: TGTGCCAGCAGCCTCGGCTTGGGGGGGCAAGAGACCCAGTACTTC

d_gene: NA
abundance: NA
j_gene: TRBJ2-7
v_gene: TRBV5-1
CDR3aa: CASSVLLESYEQYF
CDR3nt: TGCGCCAGCAGCGTATTGCTGGAGTCCTACGAGCAGTACTTC

d_gene: TRBD1
abundance: NA
j_gene: TRBJ2-5
v_gene: TRBV28
CDR3aa: CASRTGGAETQYF
CDR3nt: TGTGCCAGCAGAACAGGGGGCGCGGAGACCCAGTACTTC

d_gene: NA
abundance: NA
j_gene: TRBJ2-5
v_gene: TRBV29-1
CDR3aa: CSVLRDLEETQYF
CDR3nt: TGCAGCGTACTACGGGACTTGGAAGAGACCCAGTACTTC

d_gene: TRBD2
abundance: NA
j_gene: TRBJ2-3
v_gene: TRBV19
CDR3aa: CASSVAVSGRGDTQYF
CDR3nt: TGTGCCAGTAGTGTAGCGGTTAGCGGGAGAGGAGATACGCAGTATTTT

d_gene: NA
abundance: NA
j_gene: TRBJ2-2
v_gene: TRBV7-3
CDR3aa: CASKRAPNTGELFF
CDR3nt: TGTGCCAGCAAAAGGGCACCGAACACCGGGGAGCTGTTTTTT

d_gene: NA
abundance: NA
j_gene: TRBJ2-1
v_gene: TRBV9
CDR3aa: CASSVVGRHYNEQFF
CDR3nt: TGTGCCAGCAGCGTAGTGGGGCGACACTACAATGAGCAGTTCTTC

d_gene: TRBD1
abundance: NA
j_gene: TRBJ2-2
v_gene: TRBV7-2
CDR3aa: CASSPRTGMGTGELFF
CDR3nt: TGTGCCAGCAGCCCCCGGACAGGCATGGGCACCGGGGAGCTGTTTTTT

d_gene: NA
abundance: few
j_gene: TRBJ1-1
v_gene: TRBV9
CDR3aa: CASSVVGANTEAFF
CDR3nt: TGTGCCAGCAGCGTAGTGGGGGCTAACACTGAAGCTTTCTTT